This TCR beta chain was observed in a study of molecular identifiers for immune sequencing clone quantification. Study as a whole: Replicate runs used RNA from about 20,000 or 100,000 naive CD8 cells, which was split five ways into aliquots, and four of those aliquots were then sequenced.

J lost 4 bases, V lost 4 bases, and 4 bases had no gene match. The CDR3 extends over 14 amino acids. Per the germline V gene, CDR1 is SQVTM and CDR2 is ANQGSEA. TCRdb recomputed calls from the PCR reads with MiXCR, one row per CDR3 protein. The sample lists about 640,000 distinct CDR3 sequences, 15% to 20% occurring once. For naive CD8 T cells, sorting used the CD8+CD4-CCR7+CD45RA+ phenotype. The receptor was isolated from a human donor in good health. Some libraries in this study had Jurkat cell RNA spiked in. The rearrangement joins TRBV29-1 to TRBJ2-1; 10 bases fit TRBD1. The sample was naive CD8+ T cells from blood, with Jurkat cell RNA spiked in. Sample subset: FACS-sorted CD8+CD4-CCR7+CD45RA+ naive T cells. Here the CDR3 DNA reads TGCAGCGTTGTGGGGACAGGGGAGTACAATGAGCAGTTCTTC. Translating it yields CSVVGTGEYNEQFF.